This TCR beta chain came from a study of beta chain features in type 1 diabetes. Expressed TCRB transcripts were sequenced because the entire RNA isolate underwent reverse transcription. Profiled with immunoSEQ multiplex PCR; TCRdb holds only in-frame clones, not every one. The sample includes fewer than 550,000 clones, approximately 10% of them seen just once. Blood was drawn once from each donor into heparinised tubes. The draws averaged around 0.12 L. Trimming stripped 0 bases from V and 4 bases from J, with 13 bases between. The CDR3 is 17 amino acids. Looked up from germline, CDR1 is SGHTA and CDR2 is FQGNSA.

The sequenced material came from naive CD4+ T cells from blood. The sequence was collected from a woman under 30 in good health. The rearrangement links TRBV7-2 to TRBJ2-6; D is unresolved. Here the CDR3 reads CASSLAFQLSGANVLTF. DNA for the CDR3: TGTGCCAGCAGCTTAGCCTTCCAGCTTTCAGGGGCCAACGTCCTGACTTTC.